The T cell receptor beta chain under discussion was sequenced for a study of CD8 T cells in Susac syndrome. The RNA, about 0.5 to 1 ug, was put through reverse transcription using random hexamers. An immunoSEQ multiplex PCR amplified TCR beta CDR3 over 54 Vbeta and 13 Jbeta. TCRdb re-analysed the immunoSEQ multiplex PCR reads in MiXCR, keeping a single row per CDR3 protein. The data hold a few hundred thousand distinct CDR3 sequences, with 95% observed a single time. Germline values: CDR1 MNHNY, CDR2 SVGAGI (reference sequence). J lost 2 bases, V lost 5 bases, and 4 bases had no gene match. The CDR3 totals 14 residues.

The sequence was collected from a human donor with multiple sclerosis. V is TRBV6-6 and J is TRBJ1-2; 8 nucleotides line up with TRBD1. The source material was CD4+ T cells from PBMCs. The CDR3 DNA reads TGTGCCAGCAGTAGACAGGGGATGAACTATGGCTACACCTTC. This translates into CASSRQGMNYGYTF.